This T cell receptor (beta chain) was profiled in a study of molecular identifiers for immune sequencing clone quantification. Study summary: Five portions were made in replicates from RNA of approximately 22,000 or 94,000 naive CD8 cells, and four underwent sequencing.

TCRdb re-called the PCR reads through MiXCR, storing one row per CDR3 protein. The table shows about 510,000 distinct CDR3 sequences, with 25% occurring only once. Sorted naive CD8 T cells, 20,000 to 1,000,000, were sequenced from 10%, 30% or 50% RNA. Sorting selected naive CD8 T cells with a CD8+CD4-CCR7+CD45RA+ phenotype. This TCR was recovered from a human donor in good health. Some libraries in this study had Jurkat cell RNA spiked in. Sequencing was carried out using naive CD8+ T cells from blood, with Jurkat cell RNA spiked in. Stated subset: FACS-sorted CD8+CD4-CCR7+CD45RA+ naive T cells.

In DNA, the CDR3 is TGTGCCAGCAGCGTAGTGGGACAGTCCTACGAGCAGTACTTC. Its translation is CASSVVGQSYEQYF. The genes are TRBV9 and TRBJ2-7; TRBD1 aligns across 7 bases. The CDR3 contains 14 residues. Unmatched junction bases numbered 1, after V lost 0 bases and J lost 1 base. Germline V gene sequence: CDR1 SGDLS, CDR2 YYNGEE. The variable domain in full, completed from reference TRBV9 and TRBJ2-7, reads DSGVTQTPKHLITATGQRVTLRCSPRSGDLSVYWYQQSLDQGLQFLIQYYNGEERAKGNILERFSAQQFPDLHSELNLSSLELGDSALYFCASSVVGQSYEQYFGPGTRLTVT.